The present TCR beta chain was sequenced within a study of OX40 agonist ivuxolimab in advanced cancers. About the study as a whole: The costimulatory receptor OX40 (CD134) was targeted by ivuxolimab, a fully human IgG2 agonistic monoclonal antibody. Intravenous ivuxolimab was administered to patients every 2 weeks at six dose levels: 0.01, 0.1, 0.3, 1.5, 3 and 10 mg/kg. Peripheral TCRbeta sequencing was intended to test whether TCR sequence diversity was altered and clonal T-cell expansion was caused by ivuxolimab. Of the approximately 50 dose-escalation patients, hepatocellular carcinoma was present in some 19, melanoma in roughly 15, renal cell carcinoma in 9 and head and neck cancer in 9. The paper reports the monotherapy dose-escalation portion (N of about 56 patients) of the phase I ivuxolimab trial. Partial responses were achieved by three dose-escalation patients, of whom one had hepatocellular carcinoma and two had cutaneous melanoma. The dose-escalation cohort was around 83% male with a mean age of about 58 years, ranging from about 23 to 85. Prior anti-PD-1, anti-PD-L1 or anti-CTLA-4 therapy was permitted, and checkpoint inhibitors had been received by about 44% of dose-escalation patients.

For sequencing of the TCRbeta CDR3 region, genomic DNA was extracted from the sorted cells. The immunoSEQ Assay was used for sequencing of TCRbeta CDR3 regions. TCRdb limited this immuneACCESS table to in-frame rearrangements with V and J called. A share of clones is missing; checked studies link under half to unresolved V genes, and the rest is unexplained. The sample records about 14,000 clones, roughly 85% of which are singletons. Clones ranked in the top ten supply under 35% of the sample. Including the terminal cysteine and phenylalanine, the CDR3 comprises 18 residues. Solely the CDR3 DNA is kept, with 54 bases framed from the first base. After removal of 0 bases from V and 0 bases from J, the junction retains 11 bases not matched to a gene. The germline V gene sets CDR1 to SGHDT and CDR2 to YYEEEE. Overall study results and their limits: At doses from 0.1 to 3.0 mg/kg, clonal expansion was seen in both CD4+ and CD8+ blood T cells between baseline and week 6. On average, CD8+ T cells showed more expanded clones than CD4+ T cells after ivuxolimab. Antigen specificity was not determined for the clonally expanded peripheral T cells. In partial responders in the 0.1-3.0 mg/kg groups, normalized peripheral clonal expansion was found to be among the lowest, especially among CD8+ T cells. Low levels of normalized T-cell clonal expansion were also seen in some patients who did not respond.

On this clone itself: No cognate antigen has been identified for it. No clone much larger than this one lies a single base away; base qualities are absent.

The trial excluded patients who had a history of autoimmune disease or who were on systemic immunosuppression. Peripheral blood for TCR sequencing was drawn from every dose cohort at baseline, at cycle 4 day 1 and at cycle 7 day 1. The samples were taken from a phase I, first-in-human, multicenter, open-label dose-escalation trial of ivuxolimab. The trial enrolled adults with locally advanced or metastatic head and neck squamous cell, hepatocellular, melanoma or renal cell carcinoma. Before TCR sequencing, CD4+ T cells and CD8+ T cells from peripheral blood were sorted into separate populations. The TCR comes from an adult with an advanced solid tumor such as melanoma, head and neck, liver or kidney cancer. In this chain, TRBV5-6 is recombined with TRBJ1-2, with 7 junctional bases fitting TRBD1. The specimen was CD4+ or CD8+ T cells sorted from blood, collected in a trial of the OX40 agonist ivuxolimab. The CDR3 amino acid sequence is: CASSLGQGPHVANYGYTF. The nucleotide sequence reads as follows: TGTGCCAGCAGCTTGGGACAGGGTCCTCACGTAGCTAACTATGGCTACACCTTC.